This entry lists 23 T cell receptor beta chains sequenced from one sample in a study of T cells in Graves' hyperthyroidism and ophthalmopathy. RNA transcripts served as the template for amplifying TCR beta CDR3 regions. HTBI primers were the set used in a first-round RT-PCR of the TCR CDR3. TCRdb recomputed calls from the multiplex PCR reads with MiXCR, one row per CDR3 protein. The profile shows over 700,000 distinct CDR3 sequences, around 40% of them singletons. The sequencing sample was made of blood. The receptors originated from a woman between 40 and 55 years old with Graves' hyperthyroidism.

This chain links TRBV7-2 with TRBJ1-6; weak D call: TRBD1 (5 bases). V gave up 5 bases and J gave up 1 base, with 6 bases separating them. Germline V gene data show CDR1 as SGHTA and CDR2 as FQGNSA. The CDR3 contains 14 residues. The CDR3 nucleotides are TGTGCCAGCAGCGGGGCTTCCTATAATTCACCCCTCCACTTT. It translates to CASSGASYNSPLHF.

The genes are TRBV10-3 and TRBJ1-3; D gene ambiguous. From germline, CDR1 is ENHRY and CDR2 SYGVKD. Trimming took off 3 bases at V and 5 bases at J, with 8 bases between the two ends. This CDR3 has 13 amino acids. DNA of the CDR3: TGTGCCATCAGTGAACCCTACCGAAACACCATATATTTT. It is translated as CAISEPYRNTIYF.

This clonotype was found a few times. The chain is built from TRBV19 and TRBJ1-1; D is undetermined. The germline V and J ends were trimmed by 7 bases and 3 bases, with 18 bases remaining between them. The V gene's germline CDR1 is LNHDA and CDR2 SQIVND (reference sequence). The CDR3 spans 15 residues. The CDR3: CASKRRSLSDTEAFF. The CDR3 DNA follows: TGTGCCAGTAAACGGCGGTCACTGTCGGACACTGAAGCTTTCTTT. Supplemented by reference TRBV19 and TRBJ1-1, the full variable domain reads DGGITQSPKYLFRKEGQNVTLSCEQNLNHDAMYWYRQDPGQGLRLIYYSQIVNDFQKGDIAEGYSVSREKKESFPLTVTSAQKNPTAFYLCASKRRSLSDTEAFFGQGTRLTVV.

This clonotype was seen a handful of times. The rearrangement joins TRBV7-2 to TRBJ2-7, with 10 bases matching TRBD2. Germline V lookup: CDR1 SGHTA, CDR2 FQGNSA. V was pared by 1 base and J by 7 bases, with 10 bases of the junction left unmatched. This CDR3 contains 16 residues. This CDR3 is CASSLVPGTSVGEQYF. Here the CDR3 DNA reads TGTGCCAGCAGCTTAGTACCGGGGACTAGCGTGGGGGAGCAGTACTTC.

The J gene is TRBJ2-1, the V gene TRBV7-9; 7 bases match TRBD1. The J call may be faulty, since TRBJ2-7 better matches the DNA end. The CDR3 length is 15 residues. Looked up from germline, CDR1 is SEHNR and CDR2 is FQNEAQ (reference sequence). The CDR3 here is CASSQGDRALGEQYF. CDR3 in DNA: TGTGCCAGCAGCCAAGGGGACAGAGCGTTGGGTGAGCAGTACTTC.

The rearrangement joins TRBV5-1 to TRBJ2-3, with D possibly called TRBD1 or TRBD2 (5 bases each). Germline assignment: CDR1 SGHRS and CDR2 YFSETQ. Trimming left V 4 bases short and J 2 bases short, with 17 bases between. This CDR3 is 16 amino acids long. In nucleotides, the CDR3 is TGCGCCAGCAGCGACGGACACCCGGGGCACACAGATACGCAGTATTTT. Amino acid sequence: CASSDGHPGHTDTQYF.

This clonotype was found many times. This chain joins TRBV10-3 and TRBJ1-4, with D unclear. Trimming pared 6 bases from V and 7 bases from J, leaving 21 bases between. The length of the CDR3 is 16 residues. Germline V gene data show CDR1 as ENHRY and CDR2 as SYGVKD. CDR3 bases: TGTGCCATCAGCCCCACGACTCGCCCAGTAGGTGAAAAACTGTTTTTT. As protein: CAISPTTRPVGEKLFF.

This clonotype was seen repeatedly, ten times or more. The chain is built from TRBV7-2 and TRBJ2-7; D is unresolved. The CDR3 consists of 15 residues. Between the trimmed V and J ends, which lost 0 bases and 0 bases, there was a span of 9 bases. CDR1 and CDR2 (germline): SGHTA, FQGNSA. CDR3 DNA: TGTGCCAGCAGCTTAGCGGGAATTACCTCCTACGAGCAGTACTTC. This translates into CASSLAGITSYEQYF.

This chain links TRBV24-1 with TRBJ2-5; 7 nucleotides line up with TRBD1. Germline lookup yields CDR1 KGHDR and CDR2 SFDVKD. CDR3 length: 14 residues. The trim removed 7 bases at V and 2 bases at J, leaving 6 bases unmatched. The CDR3 loop is CATSRDSLQETQYF. Here the CDR3 DNA reads TGTGCCACCAGCCGGGACAGCCTTCAAGAGACCCAGTACTTC.

This clonotype has ten or more counts. V is TRBV11-2 and J is TRBJ1-1; 7 nucleotides agree with TRBD1. V shed 8 bases, J shed 2 bases, and the junction held 8 bases outside the gene matches. The CDR3 has 14 residues. Germline CDR1 is SGHAT and CDR2 is FQNNGV. The CDR3 DNA sequence: TGTGCCAGCCGGGACAGTCCTAATAACACTGAAGCTTTCTTT. Protein sequence: CASRDSPNNTEAFF.

Details on this clonotype: This may be a read error: a much more frequent sequence differs by one nucleotide. The chain is built from TRBV19 and TRBJ1-1; no firm D call. The CDR3 contains 14 residues. V shed 6 bases and J shed 6 bases, with 17 bases lying between them. The germline CDR1 and CDR2 sequences are LNHDA and SQIVND (reference sequence). The CDR3 nucleotides read TGTGCCAGTAGGGATCAGGATGGCCACGCTGAAGCTTTCTTT. The encoded protein is CASRDQDGHAEAFF.

In this sample, this clonotype turned up many times. V is TRBV4-3 and J is TRBJ1-1; maybe TRBD1 (5 bases). The germline gives CDR1 LGHNA, CDR2 YSLEER. Trimming removed 3 bases from V and 1 base from J, with 12 bases in between. This CDR3 region has 15 residues. The CDR3 DNA reads TGCGCCAGCAGCCAGGGGACGCAGGGGAACACTGAAGCTTTCTTT. Translating gives CASSQGTQGNTEAFF.

This clonotype appeared many times. The genes are TRBV12-3 or TRBV12-4 and TRBJ1-6, with 7 positions matching TRBD1. With V trimmed by 2 bases and J by 8 bases, 3 bases remained unmatched. This CDR3 comprises 14 residues. The CDR3 DNA follows: TGTGCCAGCAGTTTACGAGGGGGCGATTCACCCCTCCACTTT. Translating gives CASSLRGGDSPLHF.

This clonotype occurred many times. The rearrangement joins TRBV5-1 to TRBJ1-1; 7 nucleotides align to TRBD1. From germline, CDR1 is SGHRS and CDR2 YFSETQ. V trimming: 4 bases; J trimming: 0 bases; junction bases outside the gene matches: 12. This CDR3 contains 17 residues. CDR3 DNA sequence: TGCGCCAGCAGCATGTACCGGGACAGCCAAATGAACACTGAAGCTTTCTTT. Its protein is CASSMYRDSQMNTEAFF.

Comments on this clonotype: Being one base from a much bigger clone, this may be a read error. The chain has TRBV7-2 and TRBJ2-5; no definite D call. The germline V gene encodes CDR1 SGHTA and CDR2 FQGNSA. This CDR3 spans 12 amino acids. CDR3 coding DNA: TGTGCCAGCAGCTCGATCCAAAAGACCCAGTACTTC. Its protein product is CASSSIQKTQYF. Using reference TRBV7-2 and TRBJ2-5 for the parts outside the CDR3, the full variable domain is GAGVSQSPSNKVTEKGKDVELRCDPISGHTALYWYRQSLGQGLEFLIYFQGNSAPDKSGLPSDRFSAERTGGSVSTLTIQRTQQEDSAVYLCASSSIQKTQYFGPGTRLLVL.

This clonotype has ten or more counts. V and J are TRBV19 and TRBJ1-5; TRBD1 aligns across 10 bases. Germline CDR1 LNHDA, CDR2 SQIVND (reference sequence). Trimming removed 8 bases from V and 2 bases from J; junction bases left unmatched: 3. This CDR3 spans 14 amino acids. CDR3 DNA: TGTGCCAGTGGGGGGACAGGGGGCAATCAGCCCCAGCATTTT. This encodes CASGGTGGNQPQHF.

J is TRBJ2-5 and V is TRBV10-3, with D perhaps TRBD2 (7 bases). CDR3 length: 17 amino acids. The V and J ends lost 0 bases and 2 bases respectively, with 16 bases between them. Germline CDR1 and CDR2: ENHRY and SYGVKD. CDR3 in amino acids: CAISESIGGDLQETQYF. DNA of the CDR3: TGTGCCATCAGTGAGTCGATAGGGGGGGACCTTCAAGAGACCCAGTACTTC.

This chain links TRBV5-1 with TRBJ1-1; maybe TRBD1 (5 bases). V dropped 2 bases and J dropped 10 bases, with 9 bases sitting between them. CDR3 length equals 11 residues. Germline CDR1 and CDR2: SGHRS and YFSETQ. CDR3: CASSFDGGAFF. CDR3 DNA sequence: TGCGCCAGCAGCTTTGACGGGGGAGCTTTCTTT.

The V call is TRBV2, the J call TRBJ2-5; possible D gene TRBD1, 5 bases. V was shortened by 8 bases and J by 2 bases, with 9 bases between the two germline ends. Germline CDR1 and CDR2: SNHLY and FYNNEI. CDR3 size: 12 residues. The CDR3 DNA follows: TGTGCCAGCGGGGCAATACAAGAGACCCAGTACTTC. Translation: CASGAIQETQYF.

The V gene is TRBV18, the J gene TRBJ2-7; D is perhaps TRBD1 (5 bases). The V end was cut by 0 bases, the J end by 2 bases, with 8 bases between. CDR1 is KGHSH, CDR2 LQKENI, per germline. The CDR3 is 14 amino acids. CDR3 in amino acids: CASSPPRQTYEQYF. The CDR3 nucleotides read TGTGCCAGCTCACCACCGCGACAGACCTACGAGCAGTACTTC.

In its sample, this clonotype was seen many times. Compared with germline, one end of the junction differs, possibly owing to a read error. The chain has TRBV7-7 and TRBJ2-7, with D hard to call. In germline, CDR1 is SSHAT, CDR2 FNYEAQ (reference sequence). This CDR3 is 14 amino acids long. The CDR3 here is CASSLEDGWGEQYF. The CDR3 DNA follows: TGTGCTAGCAGCTTAGAAGACGGGTGGGGCGAGCAGTACTTC.

This clonotype was seen more than once but under ten times. This sequence joins TRBV6-1 and TRBJ1-4; D perhaps matches TRBD1 (5 bases). The CDR3 has 14 residues. Trimming cost V 6 bases and J 7 bases, with 15 bases left between them. Germline V lookup: CDR1 MNHNS, CDR2 SASEGT. The CDR3 sequence: CASRTRGLGEKLFF. The CDR3 DNA is TGTGCCAGCAGGACGAGGGGTTTAGGTGAAAAACTGTTTTTT.

Ten or more counts support this clonotype. The chain employs TRBV24-1 and TRBJ2-7; 9 nucleotides line up with TRBD1. J gave up 6 bases and V 4 bases, and 12 bases lay outside the gene matches. The CDR3 consists of 16 residues. The germline CDR1 and CDR2 sequences are KGHDR and SFDVKD. The CDR3 bases are TGTGCCACCAGTGACACAGGGGGCGAGAGGTCCGGCGAGCAGTACTTC. Amino acid sequence: CATSDTGGERSGEQYF.